Listed below are T cell receptor beta chains from one sample, sequenced in a study of read filtering for tumor transcriptome and immune sequencing. MiXCR, run by TCRdb on the reads, gives a single entry per CDR3 protein. Found here are 46,000 or so distinct CDR3 sequences, roughly 18% of them singletons; the top ten hold approximately 15%. The material sequenced was a population of CD138-negative cells sorted from bone marrow. The receptor source for this set is a donor at least 40 years old with multiple myeloma. Both conserved end residues are trimmed from each CDR3. Each record gives: D gene, V gene, J gene, CDR3 protein. D genes are given only for firm matches.

TRBD2	TRBV29-1	TRBJ2-1	SVEGLAGVDEQF
.	TRBV20-1	TRBJ2-5	SASPTQETQY
TRBD2	TRBV7-2	TRBJ2-1	ASTSGSSYNEQF
.	TRBV15	TRBJ2-7	ATSRESRYEQY
.	TRBV29-1	TRBJ2-3	SVPLGTNTDTQY
TRBD1	TRBV25-1	TRBJ2-5	ASTRQGVEETQY
TRBD2	TRBV20-1	TRBJ2-5	SASLRAGVGEIQY
TRBD1	TRBV6-2/TRBV6-3	TRBJ1-5	ASSYSNNAGTGNQPQH
.	TRBV9	TRBJ2-1	ASSVTPAGSPIYNEQF
.	TRBV20-1	TRBJ2-5	SARAPLETQY
TRBD2	TRBV5-1	TRBJ2-5	ASSLAGGSRSYETQY
TRBD2	TRBV7-9	TRBJ2-1	ASSLDRTSGDNEQF
.	TRBV12-3/TRBV12-4	TRBJ1-1	ASSYENTEAF
TRBD2	TRBV7-8	TRBJ2-2	ASSWSSGRVGTGELF
.	TRBV9	TRBJ2-3	AGNRDSGSTDTQY
TRBD2	TRBV20-1	TRBJ2-5	SARDLASGRGETQY
TRBD2	TRBV12-5	TRBJ2-7	ASGPSGSLSYEQY
TRBD2	TRBV7-2	TRBJ2-3	ASSLGLAGTASTDTQY
.	TRBV23-1	TRBJ2-5	ASSHHRNRVGETQY
.	TRBV29-1	TRBJ1-1	SVESGTPNTEAF
.	TRBV7-3	TRBJ2-2	ASSLPPHTGELF
TRBD1	TRBV5-1	TRBJ2-5	ASSFSAGTGEETQY
TRBD1	TRBV12-3/TRBV12-4	TRBJ1-5	ASSRTGGNQPQH
TRBD1	TRBV7-3	TRBJ2-5	ASSSGQRETQY
TRBD2	TRBV5-1	TRBJ2-3	ASSRTSGRAHTQY
.	TRBV7-2	TRBJ2-1	ASSSLSKQF
.	TRBV20-1	TRBJ2-1	SASLAGLNNELF
.	TRBV2	TRBJ1-2	ASTRGNGYT
.	TRBV11-2	TRBJ2-3	ASSPGFLRAEDTQY
.	TRBV5-1	TRBJ1-1	ASSPRGGVNTEAF
.	TRBV20-1	TRBJ1-1	SAREWRGNTEAF
.	TRBV29-1	TRBJ1-2	SVGAVSNYGYT
.	TRBV28	TRBJ1-3	ASLAQGGRNTIY
.	TRBV11-3	TRBJ2-1	ASTVGSYNEQF
.	TRBV5-1	TRBJ2-7	ASSSNYEQY
.	TRBV11-2	TRBJ2-2	ASSLGPSRGQGELF
.	TRBV20-1	TRBJ2-1	SAREETEQF
TRBD2	TRBV3-1	TRBJ2-1	ASSQEGLARNEQF
.	TRBV4-1	TRBJ1-3	ASSHITGLGNTIY
.	TRBV7-9	TRBJ2-7	ASSFGGDSYEQY
TRBD1	TRBV6-6	TRBJ1-1	ASSKQGSSEAF
.	TRBV18	TRBJ2-2	ASSPSSGWNTGELF
TRBD2	TRBV7-2	TRBJ2-3	ASSLPLSGLDTQY
.	TRBV6-5	TRBJ1-1	ASRRNTEAF
.	TRBV4-3	TRBJ1-1	ASSQAGLANTEAF
.	TRBV9	TRBJ2-3	ASSSGLSLYTDTQY